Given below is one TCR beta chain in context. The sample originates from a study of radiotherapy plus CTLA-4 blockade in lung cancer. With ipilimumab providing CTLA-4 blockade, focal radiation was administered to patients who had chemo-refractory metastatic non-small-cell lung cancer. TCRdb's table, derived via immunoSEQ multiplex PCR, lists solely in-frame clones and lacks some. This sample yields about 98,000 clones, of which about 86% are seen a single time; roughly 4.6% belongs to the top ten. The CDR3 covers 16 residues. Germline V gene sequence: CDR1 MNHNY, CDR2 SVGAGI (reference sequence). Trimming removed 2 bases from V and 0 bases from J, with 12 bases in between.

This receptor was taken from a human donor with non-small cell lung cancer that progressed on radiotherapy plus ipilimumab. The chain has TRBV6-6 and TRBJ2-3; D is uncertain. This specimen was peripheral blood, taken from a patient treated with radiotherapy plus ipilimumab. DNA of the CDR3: TGTGCCAGCAGTTACCCTAAGGGTTCTAGCACAGATACGCAGTATTTT. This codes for CASSYPKGSSTDTQYF.